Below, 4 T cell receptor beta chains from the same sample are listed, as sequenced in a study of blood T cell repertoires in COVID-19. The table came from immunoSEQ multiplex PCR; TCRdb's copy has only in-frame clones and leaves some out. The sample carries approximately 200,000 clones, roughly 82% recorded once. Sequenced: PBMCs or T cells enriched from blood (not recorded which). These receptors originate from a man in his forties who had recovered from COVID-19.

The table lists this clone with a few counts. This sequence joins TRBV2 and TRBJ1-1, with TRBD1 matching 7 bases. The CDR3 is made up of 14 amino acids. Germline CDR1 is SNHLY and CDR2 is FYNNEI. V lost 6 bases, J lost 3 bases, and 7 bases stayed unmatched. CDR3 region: CASRDRTGYTEAFF. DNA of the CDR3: TGTGCCAGCAGAGATAGGACAGGCTACACTGAAGCTTTCTTT.

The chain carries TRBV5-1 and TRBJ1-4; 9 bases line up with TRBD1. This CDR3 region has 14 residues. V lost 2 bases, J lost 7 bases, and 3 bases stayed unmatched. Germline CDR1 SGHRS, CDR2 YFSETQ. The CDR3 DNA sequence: TGCGCCAGCAGCTTAGACAGGGGGACTGAAAAACTGTTTTTT. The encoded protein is CASSLDRGTEKLFF. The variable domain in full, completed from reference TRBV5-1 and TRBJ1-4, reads KAGVTQTPRYLIKTRGQQVTLSCSPISGHRSVSWYQQTPGQGLQFLFEYFSETQRNKGNFPGRFSGRQFSNSRSEMNVSTLELGDSALYLCASSLDRGTEKLFFGSGTQLSVL.

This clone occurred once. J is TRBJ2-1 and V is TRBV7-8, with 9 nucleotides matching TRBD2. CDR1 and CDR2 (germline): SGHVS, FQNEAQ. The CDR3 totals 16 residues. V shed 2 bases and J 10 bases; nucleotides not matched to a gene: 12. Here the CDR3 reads CASSLFGGRVALEQFF. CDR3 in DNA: TGTGCCAGCAGCTTATTCGGCGGGAGGGTTGCGTTAGAGCAGTTCTTC.

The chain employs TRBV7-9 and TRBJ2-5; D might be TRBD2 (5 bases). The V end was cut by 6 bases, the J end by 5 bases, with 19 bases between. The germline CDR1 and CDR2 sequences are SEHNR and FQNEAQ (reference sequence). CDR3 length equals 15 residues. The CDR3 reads CASSLGGPGVETQYF. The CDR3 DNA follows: TGTGCCAGCAGTCTAGGCGGGCCCGGAGTCGAGACCCAGTACTTC.